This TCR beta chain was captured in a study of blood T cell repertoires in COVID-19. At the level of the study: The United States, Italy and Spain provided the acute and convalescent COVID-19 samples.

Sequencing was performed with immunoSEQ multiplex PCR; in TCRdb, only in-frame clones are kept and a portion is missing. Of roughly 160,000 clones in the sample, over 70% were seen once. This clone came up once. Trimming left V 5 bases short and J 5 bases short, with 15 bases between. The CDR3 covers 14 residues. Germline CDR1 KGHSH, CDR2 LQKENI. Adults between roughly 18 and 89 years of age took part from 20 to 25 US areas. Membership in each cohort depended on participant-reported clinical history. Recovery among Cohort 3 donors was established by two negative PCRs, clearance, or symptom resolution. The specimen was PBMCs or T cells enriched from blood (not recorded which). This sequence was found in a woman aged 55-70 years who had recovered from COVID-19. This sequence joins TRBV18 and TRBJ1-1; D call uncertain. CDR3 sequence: CASSTDSRKTEAFF. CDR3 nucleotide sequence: TGTGCCAGCTCAACGGACTCACGAAAGACTGAAGCTTTCTTT. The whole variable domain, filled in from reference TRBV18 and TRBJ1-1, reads NAGVMQNPRHLVRRRGQEARLRCSPMKGHSHVYWYRQLPEEGLKFMVYLQKENIIDESGMPKERFSAEFPKEGPSILRIQQVVRGDSAAYFCASSTDSRKTEAFFGQGTRLTVV.